The source of this T cell receptor beta chain is a study of blood T cell repertoires in COVID-19. In the study overall: The study drew acute and convalescent COVID-19 samples from the United States, Italy and Spain. The cDNA or gDNA used as material had been derived from T cells, B-cell-depleted T cells, or PBMCs.

As processed by the authors: For nucleated cells, counts were estimated from reference gene primer amplification. Sequencing used immunoSEQ multiplex PCR; TCRdb keeps in-frame clones, though not all of them. V and J calls and clone size are copied from that table; D and trimming were computed from the DNA. This sample yields 210,000 or so clones, of which 70% to 90% are seen a single time; approximately 8% belongs to the top ten. The V segment lost 5 bases and the J segment 5 bases; nucleotides outside the gene matches: 9. Per the germline V gene, CDR1 is SGHKS and CDR2 is YYEKEE (reference sequence). The CDR3 length is 14 residues.

The rearrangement links TRBV5-5 to TRBJ1-1; 7 bases match TRBD1. This TCR derives from a woman between 45 and 60 years old with active or convalescent COVID-19. Sequencing was performed on peripheral blood. CDR3 DNA sequence: TGTGCCAGCAGGGAGACAGGGACCGAGACTGAAGCTTTCTTT. The encoded protein is CASRETGTETEAFF.